Listed here is a single T cell receptor beta chain. TCRdb called the PCR reads again in MiXCR, with one record for every CDR3 protein. The table records 100,000 or so distinct CDR3 sequences, 35% to 40% of them present only once. The data were obtained in a study of molecular identifiers for immune sequencing clone quantification. Preparation of naive CD8 libraries involved roughly 19,000 to 1,100,000 sorted cells and 10%, 30% or 50% RNA. The receptor was isolated from a human donor in good health. Some libraries in this study had Jurkat cell RNA spiked in. Source material: naive CD8+ T cells from blood, with Jurkat cell RNA spiked in. Regarding subset: FACS-sorted CD8+CD4-CCR7+CD45RA+ naive T cells.

This CDR3 is CASSLTSANKGETQYF. CDR3 sequence (DNA): TGCGCCAGCAGCTTAACTAGCGCCAATAAGGGGGAGACCCAGTACTTC. J is TRBJ2-5 and V is TRBV5-1, with TRBD2 matching over 7 bases. Trimming cost V 2 bases and J 5 bases; bases outside gene matches: 12. There are 16 residues in the CDR3. CDR1 SGHRS and CDR2 YFSETQ come from the germline V gene.